Listed here are 6 T cell receptor beta chains from one sample, sequenced in a study of shared clonotypes between healthy human individuals. Some clones are missing from TCRdb's copy, which holds only in-frame ones; the method was immunoSEQ multiplex PCR. The sample yields around 1.6 million clones, under 99% seen once. The sequenced sample consisted of naive CD4+ T cells sorted from blood. Indicated subset: CD45RA+ positively selected. These receptor sequences come from a man aged 25-45 years in good health.

The chain recombines TRBV5-1 with TRBJ2-1; 11 nucleotides align to TRBD2. The trim removed 3 bases at V and 7 bases at J, leaving 9 bases unmatched. CDR1 is SGHRS, CDR2 YFSETQ, per germline. This CDR3 region has 16 residues. CDR3 sequence: CASSSGLAGGENEQFF. The DNA for the CDR3 is TGCGCCAGCAGCTCGGGGCTAGCGGGAGGTGAGAATGAGCAGTTCTTC.

V gene TRBV6-5 combines with J gene TRBJ1-2, with a tentative D call TRBD1 (6 bases). Germline values: CDR1 MNHEY, CDR2 SVGAGI. CDR3 size: 14 residues. V was pared by 6 bases and J by 4 bases, with 15 bases between. CDR3 region: CASSQLTGIYGYTF. DNA of the CDR3: TGTGCCAGCAGCCAGCTAACAGGGATCTATGGCTACACCTTC.

In the case of this clone: The same CDR3 arises from other DNA sequences in this sample as well. The chain uses TRBV7-9 and TRBJ2-2; unclear D gene. Looked up from germline, CDR1 is SEHNR and CDR2 is FQNEAQ (reference sequence). There are 12 residues in the CDR3. The V end was cut by 5 bases, the J end by 3 bases, with 4 bases between. The chain's CDR3 is CASSRDTGELFF. The CDR3 DNA reads as TGTGCCAGCAGCAGGGACACCGGGGAGCTGTTTTTT.

V usage is TRBV18 and J usage is TRBJ2-2; D unresolved. Germline lookup yields CDR1 KGHSH and CDR2 LQKENI. The V and J ends lost 1 base and 1 base respectively, with 10 bases between them. The CDR3 has 16 amino acids. In nucleotides, the CDR3 is TGTGCCAGCTCACCACTGGCAGGTTTGAACACCGGGGAGCTGTTTTTT. Translated, it gives CASSPLAGLNTGELFF.

The chain joins TRBV9 to TRBJ2-1; 8 nucleotides agree with TRBD2. V shed 0 bases and J 7 bases; nucleotides not matched to a gene: 6. Germline CDR1 reads SGDLS; CDR2 reads YYNGEE. The CDR3 is made up of 15 amino acids. DNA for the CDR3: TGTGCCAGCAGCGTAGGCGTGCGGGAGGATAATGAGCAGTTCTTC. This codes for CASSVGVREDNEQFF.

CDR3 protein: CASSYQPGLMYNEQFF. For the CDR3, the DNA is TGTGCCAGCAGTTACCAGCCGGGACTTATGTACAATGAGCAGTTCTTC. The chain uses TRBV6-5 and TRBJ2-1, with a weak D call TRBD2 (6 bases). The germline V and J ends were trimmed by 2 bases and 4 bases, with 15 bases remaining between them. Germline V gene sequence: CDR1 MNHEY, CDR2 SVGAGI. The CDR3 totals 16 residues.